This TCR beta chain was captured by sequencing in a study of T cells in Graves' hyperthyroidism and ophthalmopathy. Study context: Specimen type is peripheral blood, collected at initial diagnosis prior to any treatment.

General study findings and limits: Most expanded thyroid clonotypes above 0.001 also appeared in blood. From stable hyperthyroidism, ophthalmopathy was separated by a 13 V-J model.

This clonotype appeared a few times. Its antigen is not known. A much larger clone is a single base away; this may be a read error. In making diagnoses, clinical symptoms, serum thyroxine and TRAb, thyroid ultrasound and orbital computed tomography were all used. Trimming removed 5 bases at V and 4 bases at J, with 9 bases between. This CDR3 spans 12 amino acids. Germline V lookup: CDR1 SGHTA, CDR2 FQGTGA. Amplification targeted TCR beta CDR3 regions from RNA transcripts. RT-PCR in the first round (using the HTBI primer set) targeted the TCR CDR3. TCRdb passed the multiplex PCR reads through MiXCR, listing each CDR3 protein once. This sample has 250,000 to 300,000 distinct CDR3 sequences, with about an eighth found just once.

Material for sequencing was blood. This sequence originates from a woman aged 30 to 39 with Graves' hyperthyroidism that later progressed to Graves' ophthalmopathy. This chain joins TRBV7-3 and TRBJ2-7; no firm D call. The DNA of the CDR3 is TGTGCCAGCAGCGTACGACGGTACGAGCAGTACTTC. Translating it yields CASSVRRYEQYF.